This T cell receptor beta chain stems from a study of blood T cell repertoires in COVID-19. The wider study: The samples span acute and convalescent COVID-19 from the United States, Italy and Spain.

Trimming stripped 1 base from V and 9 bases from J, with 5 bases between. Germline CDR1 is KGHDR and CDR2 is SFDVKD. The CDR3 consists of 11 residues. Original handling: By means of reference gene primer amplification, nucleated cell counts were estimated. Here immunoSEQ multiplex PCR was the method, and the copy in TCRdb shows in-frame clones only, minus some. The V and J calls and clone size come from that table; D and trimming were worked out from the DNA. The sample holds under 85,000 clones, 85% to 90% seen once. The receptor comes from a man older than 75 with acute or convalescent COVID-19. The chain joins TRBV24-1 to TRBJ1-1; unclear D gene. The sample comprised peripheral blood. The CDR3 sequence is CATSDLAQAFF. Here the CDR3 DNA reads TGTGCCACCAGTGATTTAGCCCAAGCTTTCTTT.